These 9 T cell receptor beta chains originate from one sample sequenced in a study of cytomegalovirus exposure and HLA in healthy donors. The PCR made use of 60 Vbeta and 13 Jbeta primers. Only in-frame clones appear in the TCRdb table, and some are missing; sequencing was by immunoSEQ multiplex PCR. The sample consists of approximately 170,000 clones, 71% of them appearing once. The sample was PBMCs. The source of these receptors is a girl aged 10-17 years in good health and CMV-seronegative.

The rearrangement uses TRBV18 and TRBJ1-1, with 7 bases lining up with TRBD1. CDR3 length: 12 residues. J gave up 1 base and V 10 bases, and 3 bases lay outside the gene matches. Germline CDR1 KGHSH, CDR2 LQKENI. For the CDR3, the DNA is TGTGCCACCGGGACAGCGAACACTGAAGCTTTCTTT. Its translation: CATGTANTEAFF.

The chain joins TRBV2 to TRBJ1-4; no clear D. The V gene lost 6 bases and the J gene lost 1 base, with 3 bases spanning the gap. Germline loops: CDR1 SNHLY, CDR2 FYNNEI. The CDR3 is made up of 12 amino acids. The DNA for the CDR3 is TGTGCCAGCAGCGGAACTAATGAAAAACTGTTTTTT. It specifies CASSGTNEKLFF.

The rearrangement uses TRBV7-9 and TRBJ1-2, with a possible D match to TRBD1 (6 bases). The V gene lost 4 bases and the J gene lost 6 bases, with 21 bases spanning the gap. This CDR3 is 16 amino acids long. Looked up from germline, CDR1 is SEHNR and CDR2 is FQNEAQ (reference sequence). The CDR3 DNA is TGTGCCAGCAGCTCCGAGGTCCCCCCAGGGGATAATGGCTACACCTTC. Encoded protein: CASSSEVPPGDNGYTF. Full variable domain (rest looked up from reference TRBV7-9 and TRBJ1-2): DTGVSQNPRHKITKRGQNVTFRCDPISEHNRLYWYRQTLGQGPEFLTYFQNEAQLEKSRLLSDRFSAERPKGSFSTLEIQRTEQGDSAMYLCASSSEVPPGDNGYTFGSGTRLTVV.

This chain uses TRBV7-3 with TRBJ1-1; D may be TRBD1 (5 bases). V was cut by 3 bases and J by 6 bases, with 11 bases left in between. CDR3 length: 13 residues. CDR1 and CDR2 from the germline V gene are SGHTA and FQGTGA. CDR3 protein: CASSLGGAAEAFF. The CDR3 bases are TGTGCCAGCAGCTTGGGAGGGGCAGCTGAAGCTTTCTTT.

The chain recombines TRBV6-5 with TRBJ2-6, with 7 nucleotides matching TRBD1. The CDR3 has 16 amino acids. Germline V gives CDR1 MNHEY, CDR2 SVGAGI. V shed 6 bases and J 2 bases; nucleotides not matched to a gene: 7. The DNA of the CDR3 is TGTGCCAGCAGCTACAGGGGAAGCCCTGGGGCCAACGTCCTGACTTTC. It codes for CASSYRGSPGANVLTF.

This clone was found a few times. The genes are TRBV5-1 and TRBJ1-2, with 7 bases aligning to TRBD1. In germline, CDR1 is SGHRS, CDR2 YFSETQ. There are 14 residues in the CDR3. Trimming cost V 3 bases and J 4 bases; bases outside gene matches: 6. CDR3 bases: TGCGCCAGCAGCTCCCGGACAGGATTCTATGGCTACACCTTC. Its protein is CASSSRTGFYGYTF.

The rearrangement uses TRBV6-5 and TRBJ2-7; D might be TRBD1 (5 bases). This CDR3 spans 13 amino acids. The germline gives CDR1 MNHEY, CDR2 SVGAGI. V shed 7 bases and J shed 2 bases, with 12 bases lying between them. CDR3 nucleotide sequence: TGTGCCAGCAAAGACAGAGTCACCTACGAGCAGTACTTC. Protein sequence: CASKDRVTYEQYF.

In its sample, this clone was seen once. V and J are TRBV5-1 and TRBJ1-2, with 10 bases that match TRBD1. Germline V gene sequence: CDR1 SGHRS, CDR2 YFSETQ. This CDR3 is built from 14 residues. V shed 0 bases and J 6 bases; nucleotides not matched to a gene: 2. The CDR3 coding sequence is TGCGCCAGCAGCTTGGGACAGGGGGCGCATGGCTACACCTTC. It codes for CASSLGQGAHGYTF. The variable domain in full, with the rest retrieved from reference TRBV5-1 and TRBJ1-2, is KAGVTQTPRYLIKTRGQQVTLSCSPISGHRSVSWYQQTPGQGLQFLFEYFSETQRNKGNFPGRFSGRQFSNSRSEMNVSTLELGDSALYLCASSLGQGAHGYTFGSGTRLTVV.

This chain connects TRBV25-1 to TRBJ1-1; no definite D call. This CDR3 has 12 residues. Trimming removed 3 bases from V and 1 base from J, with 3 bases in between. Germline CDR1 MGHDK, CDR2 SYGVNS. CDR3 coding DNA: TGTGCCAGCAGTGACAGGAACACTGAAGCTTTCTTT. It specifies CASSDRNTEAFF.